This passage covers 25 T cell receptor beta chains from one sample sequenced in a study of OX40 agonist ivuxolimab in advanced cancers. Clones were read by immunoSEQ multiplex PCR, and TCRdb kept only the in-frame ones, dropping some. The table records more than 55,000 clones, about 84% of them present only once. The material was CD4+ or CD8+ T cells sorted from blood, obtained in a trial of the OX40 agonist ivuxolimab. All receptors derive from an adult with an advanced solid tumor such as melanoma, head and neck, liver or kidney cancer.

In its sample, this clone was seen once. The chain's CDR3 is CASSKDRGLKQETQYF. CDR3 in DNA: TGTGCCAGTAGTAAAGACAGGGGGCTAAAACAAGAGACCCAGTACTTC. This chain connects TRBV19 to TRBJ2-5; 10 bases match TRBD1. This CDR3 has 16 residues. V was clipped by 4 bases and J by 2 bases; unmatched bases: 7. Germline CDR1 reads LNHDA; CDR2 reads SQIVND (reference sequence).

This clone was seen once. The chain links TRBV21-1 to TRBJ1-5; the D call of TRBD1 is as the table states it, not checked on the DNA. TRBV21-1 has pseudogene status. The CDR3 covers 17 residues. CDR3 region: CASSPRDSLGRNQPQHF. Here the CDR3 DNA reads TGTGCCAGCAGCCCTCGGGACAGCCTGGGGCGAAATCAGCCCCAGCATTTT.

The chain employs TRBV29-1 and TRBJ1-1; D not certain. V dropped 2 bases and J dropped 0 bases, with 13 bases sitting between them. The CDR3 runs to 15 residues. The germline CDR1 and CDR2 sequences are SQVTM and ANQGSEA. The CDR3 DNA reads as TGCAGCGTTGAAATGACGGAGCCGTTGAACACTGAAGCTTTCTTT. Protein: CSVEMTEPLNTEAFF.

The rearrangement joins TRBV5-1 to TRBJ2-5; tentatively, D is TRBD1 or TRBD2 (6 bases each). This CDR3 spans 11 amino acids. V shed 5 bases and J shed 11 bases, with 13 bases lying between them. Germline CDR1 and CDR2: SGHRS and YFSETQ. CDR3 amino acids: CASSAGGAQYF. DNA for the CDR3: TGCGCCAGCAGTGCCGGGGGCGCGCAGTACTTC.

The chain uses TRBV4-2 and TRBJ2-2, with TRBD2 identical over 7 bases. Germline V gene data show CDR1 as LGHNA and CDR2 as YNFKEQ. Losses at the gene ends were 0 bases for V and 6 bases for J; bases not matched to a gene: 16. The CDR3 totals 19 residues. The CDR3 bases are TGTGCCAGCAGCCAAGAGTATCTGCTAGCGGAACATAAGGCCGGGGAGCTGTTTTTT. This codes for CASSQEYLLAEHKAGELFF.

CDR3 nucleotides: TGCGCCAGCAGTCCCGCGGCGGGAGGGCTCTCCTACGAGCAGTACTTC. Translation gives CASSPAAGGLSYEQYF. The rearrangement uses TRBV23-1 and TRBJ2-7, with TRBD2 matching 9 bases. TRBV23-1 is an ORF, with its function uncertain. The CDR3 extends over 16 amino acids. The V and J ends lost 4 bases and 0 bases, in that order; junction bases with no gene match: 7.

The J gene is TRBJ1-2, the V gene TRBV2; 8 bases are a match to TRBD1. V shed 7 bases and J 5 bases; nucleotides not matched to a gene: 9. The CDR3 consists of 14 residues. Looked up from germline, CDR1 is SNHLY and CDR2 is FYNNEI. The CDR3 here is CASTPGQGIYGYTF. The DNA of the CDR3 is TGTGCCAGCACCCCCGGACAGGGAATTTATGGCTACACCTTC.

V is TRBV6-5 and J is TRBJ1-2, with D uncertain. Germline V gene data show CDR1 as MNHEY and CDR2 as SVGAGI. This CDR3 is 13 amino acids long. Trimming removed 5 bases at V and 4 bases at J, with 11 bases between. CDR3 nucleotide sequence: TGTGCCAGCAGTGACCAGGATTTCTATGGCTACACCTTC. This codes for CASSDQDFYGYTF.

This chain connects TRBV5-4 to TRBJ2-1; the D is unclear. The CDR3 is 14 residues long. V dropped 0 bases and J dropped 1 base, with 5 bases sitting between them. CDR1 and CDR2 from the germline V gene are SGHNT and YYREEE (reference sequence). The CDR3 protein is CASSLVRSYNEQFF. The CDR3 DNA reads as TGTGCCAGCAGCTTGGTTAGGTCCTACAATGAGCAGTTCTTC. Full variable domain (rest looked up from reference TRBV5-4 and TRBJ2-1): ETGVTQSPTHLIKTRGQQVTLRCSSQSGHNTVSWYQQALGQGPQFIFQYYREEENGRGNFPPRFSGLQFPNYSSELNVNALELDDSALYLCASSLVRSYNEQFFGPGTRLTVL.

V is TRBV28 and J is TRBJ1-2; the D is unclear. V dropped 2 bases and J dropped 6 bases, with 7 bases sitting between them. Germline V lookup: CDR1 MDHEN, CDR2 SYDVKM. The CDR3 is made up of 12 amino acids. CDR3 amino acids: CASSLNRDGYTF. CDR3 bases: TGTGCCAGCAGTTTAAATAGGGATGGCTACACCTTC.

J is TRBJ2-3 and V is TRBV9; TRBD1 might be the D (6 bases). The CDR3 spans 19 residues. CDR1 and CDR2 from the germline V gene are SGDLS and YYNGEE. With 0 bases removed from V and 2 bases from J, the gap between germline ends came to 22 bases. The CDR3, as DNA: TGTGCCAGCAGCGTAGTAGGAACAGGGACGGACGACCCCACAGATACGCAGTATTTT. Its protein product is CASSVVGTGTDDPTDTQYF.

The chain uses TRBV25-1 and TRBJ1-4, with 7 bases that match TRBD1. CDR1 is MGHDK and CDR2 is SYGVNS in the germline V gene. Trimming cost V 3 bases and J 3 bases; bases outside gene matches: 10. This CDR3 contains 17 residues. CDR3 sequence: CASSEDIQGRPNEKLFF. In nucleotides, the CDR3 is TGTGCCAGCAGTGAGGATATACAGGGGCGGCCTAATGAAAAACTGTTTTTT.

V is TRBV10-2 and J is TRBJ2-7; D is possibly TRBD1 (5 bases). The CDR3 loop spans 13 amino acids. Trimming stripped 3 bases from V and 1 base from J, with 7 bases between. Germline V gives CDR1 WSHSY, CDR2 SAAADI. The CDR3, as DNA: TGCGCCAGCAGTGAACAGGATTCCTACGAGCAGTACTTC. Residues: CASSEQDSYEQYF.

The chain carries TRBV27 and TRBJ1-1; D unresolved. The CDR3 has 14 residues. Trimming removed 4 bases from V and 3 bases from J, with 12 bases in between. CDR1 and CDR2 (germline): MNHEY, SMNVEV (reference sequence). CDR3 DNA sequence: TGTGCCAGCAGTTCTGGCCGGCGGGACACTGAAGCTTTCTTT. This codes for CASSSGRRDTEAFF.

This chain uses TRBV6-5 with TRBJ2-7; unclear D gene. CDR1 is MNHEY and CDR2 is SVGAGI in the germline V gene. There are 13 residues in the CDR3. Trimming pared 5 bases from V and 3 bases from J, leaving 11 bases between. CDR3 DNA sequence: TGTGCCAGCAGTGATGAGTTCCTCTACGAGCAGTACTTC. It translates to CASSDEFLYEQYF.

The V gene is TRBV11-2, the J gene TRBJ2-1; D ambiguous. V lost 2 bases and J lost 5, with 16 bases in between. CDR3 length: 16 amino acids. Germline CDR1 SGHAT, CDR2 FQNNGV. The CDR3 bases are TGTGCCAGCAGCTTAACTGTGGTCCGGTTCCACAATGAGCAGTTCTTC. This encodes CASSLTVVRFHNEQFF.

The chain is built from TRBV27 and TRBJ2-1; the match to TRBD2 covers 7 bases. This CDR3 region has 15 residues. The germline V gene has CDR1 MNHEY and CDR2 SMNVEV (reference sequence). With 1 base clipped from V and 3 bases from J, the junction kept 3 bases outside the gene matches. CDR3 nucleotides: TGTGCCAGCAGTTTATTAGGCGGGAGCTACAATGAGCAGTTCTTC. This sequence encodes CASSLLGGSYNEQFF.

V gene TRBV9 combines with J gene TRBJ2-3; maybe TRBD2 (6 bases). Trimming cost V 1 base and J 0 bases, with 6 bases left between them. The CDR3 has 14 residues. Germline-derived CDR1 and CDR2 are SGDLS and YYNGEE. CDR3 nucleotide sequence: TGTGCCAGCAGCGTACGGGGGAGCACAGATACGCAGTATTTT. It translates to CASSVRGSTDTQYF.

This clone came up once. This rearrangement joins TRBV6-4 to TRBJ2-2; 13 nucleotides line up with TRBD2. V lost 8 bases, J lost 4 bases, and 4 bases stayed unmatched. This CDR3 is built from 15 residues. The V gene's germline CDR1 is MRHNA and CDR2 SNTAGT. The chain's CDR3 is CASVRTSGSTGELFF. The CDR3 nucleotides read TGTGCCAGCGTCCGGACTAGCGGGAGCACCGGGGAGCTGTTTTTT.

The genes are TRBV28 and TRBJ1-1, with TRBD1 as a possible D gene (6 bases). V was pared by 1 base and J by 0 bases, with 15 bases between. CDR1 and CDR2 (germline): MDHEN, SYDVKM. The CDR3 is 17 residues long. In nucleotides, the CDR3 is TGTGCCAGCAGTTTATCCGGGACACCGTCCCTGAACACTGAAGCTTTCTTT. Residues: CASSLSGTPSLNTEAFF.

The CDR3 loop is CASMSSGRGMGYTF. For the CDR3, the DNA is TGTGCCAGTATGTCTTCCGGCAGGGGAATGGGCTACACCTTC. V and J are TRBV19 and TRBJ1-2, with a possible D match to TRBD1 (6 bases). Germline CDR1 and CDR2: LNHDA and SQIVND (reference sequence). Trimming took 7 bases from V and 8 from J, leaving 20 bases between them. This CDR3 is built from 14 residues.

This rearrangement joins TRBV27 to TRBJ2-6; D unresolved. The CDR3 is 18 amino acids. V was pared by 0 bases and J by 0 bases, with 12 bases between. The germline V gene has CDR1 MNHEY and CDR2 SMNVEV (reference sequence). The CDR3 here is CASSLSVRRSSGANVLTF. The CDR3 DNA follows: TGTGCCAGCAGTTTATCAGTCCGGCGTAGCTCTGGGGCCAACGTCCTGACTTTC.

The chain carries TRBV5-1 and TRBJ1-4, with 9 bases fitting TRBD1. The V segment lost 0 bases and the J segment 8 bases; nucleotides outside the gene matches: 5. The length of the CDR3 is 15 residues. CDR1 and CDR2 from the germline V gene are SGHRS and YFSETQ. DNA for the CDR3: TGCGCCAGCAGCTTGGCGGGACAGGGAGGCGAAAAACTGTTTTTT. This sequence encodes CASSLAGQGGEKLFF.

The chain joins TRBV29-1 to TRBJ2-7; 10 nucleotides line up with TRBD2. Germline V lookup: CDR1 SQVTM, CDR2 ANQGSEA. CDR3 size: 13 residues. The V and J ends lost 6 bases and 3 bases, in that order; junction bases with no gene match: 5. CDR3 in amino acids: CSVLAGGIYEQYF. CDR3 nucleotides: TGCAGCGTCTTAGCGGGGGGCATCTACGAGCAGTACTTC.

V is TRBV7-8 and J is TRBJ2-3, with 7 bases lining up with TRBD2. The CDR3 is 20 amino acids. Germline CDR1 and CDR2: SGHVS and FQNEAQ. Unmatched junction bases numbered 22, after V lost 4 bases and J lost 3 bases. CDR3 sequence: CASSSPRRTWGGRETDTQYF. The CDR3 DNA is TGTGCCAGCAGCTCGCCAAGGCGAACATGGGGTGGGAGGGAGACAGATACGCAGTATTTT.